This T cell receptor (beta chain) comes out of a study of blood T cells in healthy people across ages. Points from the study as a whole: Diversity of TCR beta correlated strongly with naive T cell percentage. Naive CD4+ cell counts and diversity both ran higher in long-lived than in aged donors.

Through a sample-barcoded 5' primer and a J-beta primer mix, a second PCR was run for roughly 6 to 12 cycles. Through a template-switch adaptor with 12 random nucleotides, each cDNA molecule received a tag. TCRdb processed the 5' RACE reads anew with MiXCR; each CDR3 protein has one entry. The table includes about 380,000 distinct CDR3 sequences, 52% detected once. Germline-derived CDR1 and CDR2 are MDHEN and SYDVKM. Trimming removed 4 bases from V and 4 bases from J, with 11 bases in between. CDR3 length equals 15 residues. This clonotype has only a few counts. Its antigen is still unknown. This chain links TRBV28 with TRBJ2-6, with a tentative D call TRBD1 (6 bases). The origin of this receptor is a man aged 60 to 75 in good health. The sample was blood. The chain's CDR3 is CASSSGQPGANVLTF. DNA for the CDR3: TGTGCCAGCAGTTCCGGACAGCCCGGGGCCAACGTCCTGACTTTC.